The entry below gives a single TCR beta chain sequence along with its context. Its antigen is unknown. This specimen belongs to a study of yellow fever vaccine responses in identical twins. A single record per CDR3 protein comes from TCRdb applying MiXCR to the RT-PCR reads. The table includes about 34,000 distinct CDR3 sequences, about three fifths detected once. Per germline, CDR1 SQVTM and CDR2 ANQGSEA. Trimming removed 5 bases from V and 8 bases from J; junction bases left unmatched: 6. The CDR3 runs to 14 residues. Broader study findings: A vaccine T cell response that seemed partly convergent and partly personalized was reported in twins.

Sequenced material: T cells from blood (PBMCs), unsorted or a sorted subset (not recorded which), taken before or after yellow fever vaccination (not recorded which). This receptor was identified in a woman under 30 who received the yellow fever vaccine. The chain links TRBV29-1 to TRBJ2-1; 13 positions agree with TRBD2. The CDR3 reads CSVSGLAGVDEQFF. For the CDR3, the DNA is TGCAGCGTTAGCGGACTAGCGGGAGTGGATGAGCAGTTCTTC.